Listed below are T cell receptor beta chains from one sample, sequenced in a study of cytomegalovirus exposure and HLA in healthy donors. Clones were read by immunoSEQ multiplex PCR, and TCRdb kept only the in-frame ones, dropping some. The sample contains around 90,000 clones, about nine tenths of which appear only once. The sequenced material came from PBMCs. The receptors shown here come from a man aged 25 to 40 in good health and CMV-seropositive. Both conserved end residues are part of each CDR3. Each record gives: clone size, V gene, D gene, J gene, CDR3 DNA, CDR3 protein. D genes are given only for firm matches. A row's size may be missing; if present it is once, few, many or a size class.

>NA|TRBV6-1|NA|TRBJ1-3
TGTGCCAGCAGTGAAGTCGTCTCGAACACCATATATTTT
CASSEVVSNTIYF
>once|TRBV30|NA|TRBJ1-5
TGTGCCTGGAGTGTACACAGCAATCAGCCCCAGCATTTT
CAWSVHSNQPQHF
>NA|TRBV11-2|TRBD1|TRBJ2-1
TGTGCCAGCAGCTCGCTCCGGACAGGGATCATCTACAATGAGCAGTTCTTC
CASSSLRTGIIYNEQFF
>NA|TRBV27|TRBD1|TRBJ1-5
TGTGCCAGCAGTTTATCGCGGTTGCGGCGGGCAATGAGGACAGGGGACACTAATCGACCCCAGCATTTT
CASSLSRLRRAMRTGDTNRPQHF
>NA|TRBV5-6|TRBD2|TRBJ2-2
TGTGCCAGCAGCTTCGGGGGGAGGGCCACCGGGGAGCTGTTTTTT
CASSFGGRATGELFF
>NA|TRBV27|NA|TRBJ2-7
TGTGCCAGCAGTTTAACGGGAAGCTCCTACGAGCAGTACTTC
CASSLTGSSYEQYF
>NA|TRBV5-1|TRBD1|TRBJ2-7
TGCGCCAGCAGCTTGGGCCAGGGGGCCTACGAGCAGTACTTC
CASSLGQGAYEQYF
>NA|TRBV14|TRBD1|TRBJ1-2
TGTGCCAGCAGCCAAGGACAGGGGAATTACTATGGCTACACCTTC
CASSQGQGNYYGYTF
>NA|TRBV5-5|TRBD2|TRBJ2-1
TGTGCCAGCAGCGCAGGGACTAGCGGTAGGAATGAGCAGTTCTTC
CASSAGTSGRNEQFF
>NA|TRBV28|NA|TRBJ1-4
TGTGCCAGCAGTCTGTCGGGTCAGTCAACTAATGAAAAACTGTTTTTT
CASSLSGQSTNEKLFF
>NA|TRBV6-5|TRBD1|TRBJ2-7
TGTGCCAGCAGTTACTCGGCAGGGGGCTGGTACGAGCAGTACTTC
CASSYSAGGWYEQYF
>NA|TRBV5-1|TRBD2|TRBJ2-1
TGCGCCAGCAGCACCGGGACTAGCGGAGGGAGTGAGCAGTTCTTC
CASSTGTSGGSEQFF
>NA|TRBV5-1|TRBD2|TRBJ2-2
TGCGCCAGCAGCTTGACTAGCGGGGCCGCAAGGACCGGGGAGCTGTTTTTT
CASSLTSGAARTGELFF
>NA|TRBV7-9|NA|TRBJ1-4
TGTGCCAGCAGTCCGACCGGAGGACATGAAAAACTGTTTTTT
CASSPTGGHEKLFF
>NA|TRBV6-5|NA|TRBJ2-3
TGTGCCAGCAGTACTACGAGGGATACGCAGTATTTT
CASSTTRDTQYF
>NA|TRBV29-1|NA|TRBJ2-7
TGCAGCGTGGGGGGGACAGGACGCTCCTACGAGCAGTACTTC
CSVGGTGRSYEQYF
>NA|TRBV6-5|NA|TRBJ2-2
TGTGCCAGCAGCCCCGGGAGTCCGGCCGGGGAGCTGTTTTTT
CASSPGSPAGELFF
>NA|TRBV5-1|NA|TRBJ2-7
TGCGCCAGCAGCTCTAACAGGGCCTTCTACGAGCAGTACTTC
CASSSNRAFYEQYF
>NA|TRBV13|TRBD2|TRBJ2-1
TGTGCCAGCAGTTCCCTTAGCGGGGAACGGGGGTGGGATGAGCAGTTCTTC
CASSSLSGERGWDEQFF
>NA|TRBV7-9|NA|TRBJ2-5
TGTGCCAGCAGCTTGGGTACGGGGATCGTGGAGACCCAGTACTTC
CASSLGTGIVETQYF
>NA|TRBV14|NA|TRBJ2-2
TGTGCCAGCAGCCAATCACAGGGAAGCACCGGGGAGCTGTTTTTT
CASSQSQGSTGELFF
>NA|TRBV28|TRBD1|TRBJ1-2
TGTGCCAGCAGTCCCCGACAGGGGGTTTACTATGGCTACACCTTC
CASSPRQGVYYGYTF
>NA|TRBV2|NA|TRBJ1-2
TGTGCGAACGAGCAGGCCCAGGGCTATGGCTACACCTTC
CANEQAQGYGYTF
>NA|TRBV18|TRBD2|TRBJ2-7
TGTGCCAGCTCACCGTTCGGGACTAGCGATTCCTACGAGCAGTACTTC
CASSPFGTSDSYEQYF
>NA|TRBV14|TRBD1|TRBJ2-7
TGTGCCAGCAGCCAAGATGGAGGGACAGGGGGGGAAGAGCAGTACTTC
CASSQDGGTGGEEQYF
>NA|TRBV11-2|TRBD2|TRBJ2-3
TGTGCCAGCAGCTCAAGCGGGATTGGCACAGATACGCAGTATTTT
CASSSSGIGTDTQYF
>NA|TRBV18|TRBD1|TRBJ2-6
TGTGCCAGCTCACTTCGGACAGGGGAAACTGGGGCCAACGTCCTGACTTTC
CASSLRTGETGANVLTF
>once|TRBV7-9|TRBD2|TRBJ2-3
TGTGCCAGCAGCTTAGCCCTAGCGGGACAAACCACAGATACGCAGTATTTT
CASSLALAGQTTDTQYF
>once|TRBV5-1|NA|TRBJ2-7
TGCGCCAGCAGCTTGGAATCCCGACCAGAGGGCGAGCAGTACTTC
CASSLESRPEGEQYF
>NA|TRBV5-4|TRBD1|TRBJ2-3
TGTGCCAGCAGCTTAGGGACAGCTGCAGATACGCAGTATTTT
CASSLGTAADTQYF
>NA|TRBV13|NA|TRBJ1-1
TGTGCCAGCAGCTTATTTAGGGGCCCAGAAGCTTTCTTT
CASSLFRGPEAFF
>NA|TRBV12-5|TRBD1|TRBJ2-5
TGTGCTAGTGGTTCTACAGGGGGCAAGGAGACCCAGTACTTC
CASGSTGGKETQYF
>NA|TRBV29-1|TRBD1|TRBJ1-1
TGCAGCGTTTCCCAGACAGGGGAAGCTTTCTTT
CSVSQTGEAFF
>NA|TRBV6-1|NA|TRBJ2-7
TGTGCCAGCTTCCGGGACACCTACGAGCAGTACTTC
CASFRDTYEQYF
>once|TRBV7-8|TRBD1|TRBJ1-5
TGTGCCAGCAGCCCGGACAGGGTGGATTATCAGCCCCAGCATTTT
CASSPDRVDYQPQHF
>NA|TRBV2|TRBD2|TRBJ2-5
TGTGCCAGCAGGGCGGGACTAGCGGGACGGGAGACCCAGTACTTC
CASRAGLAGRETQYF
>NA|TRBV2|TRBD2|TRBJ2-1
TGTGCCAGCAGTGCCGGACTAGGCAATGAGCAGTTCTTC
CASSAGLGNEQFF
>NA|TRBV27|TRBD2|TRBJ2-3
TGTGCCAGCAGTTCAGGACTAGCAGGGGTGGATACGCAGTATTTT
CASSSGLAGVDTQYF
>NA|TRBV13|TRBD2|TRBJ2-7
TGTGCCACTACCCGGACTAGCGGGAGAAAGAGCTACGAGCAGTACTTC
CATTRTSGRKSYEQYF
>once|TRBV25-1|NA|TRBJ1-5
TGTGCCAGCAGTGAGTCCGGGCAGGGGATGCCCCAGCATTTT
CASSESGQGMPQHF
>once|TRBV30|NA|TRBJ1-1
TGTGCCTGGAGTGGGGAGCGGGAAGCTTTCTTT
CAWSGEREAFF
>NA|TRBV10-3|TRBD1|TRBJ2-1
TGTGCCATCAGTGAATCTATTTTAAGACAGGGTGTCACCAATGAGCAGTTCTTC
CAISESILRQGVTNEQFF
>NA|TRBV28|TRBD1|TRBJ1-2
TGTGCCAGCAGAGCAGGACAGGCCCTGCACTATGGCTACACCTTC
CASRAGQALHYGYTF
>NA|TRBV7-9|NA|TRBJ2-7
TGTGCCAGCAGCTTTGGCGGAGTCTACGAGCAGTACTTC
CASSFGGVYEQYF
>NA|TRBV7-8|NA|TRBJ2-2
TGTGCCAGCAGCTGGATGAGTGGACAAACCACCGGGGAGCTGTTTTTT
CASSWMSGQTTGELFF
>NA|TRBV4-1|TRBD2|TRBJ2-5
TGCGCCAGCAGCCAGGTTATGGGACTAGCGGGGACTCAAGAGACCCAGTACTTC
CASSQVMGLAGTQETQYF
>once|TRBV6-8|TRBD2|TRBJ2-7
TGTGCCAGCGGTTACTCAGGTGGGGGGGTCAATTCCTACGAGCAGTACTTC
CASGYSGGGVNSYEQYF
>NA|TRBV4-1|TRBD1|TRBJ2-7
TGCGCCAGCAGCCAATGGGGCGGGACAGGGATGCGCGAGCAGTACTTC
CASSQWGGTGMREQYF
>NA|TRBV5-5|TRBD1|TRBJ2-1
TGTGCCAGCATAGGGGACAGAGGGAGCTCCTACAATGAGCAGTTCTTC
CASIGDRGSSYNEQFF
>NA|TRBV4-2|NA|TRBJ1-5
TGTGCCAGCAGCCAAGATAGGAATGCGGCAGACTATAGCAATCAGCCCCAGCATTTT
CASSQDRNAADYSNQPQHF
>NA|TRBV5-8|NA|TRBJ1-1
TGTGCCAGCAGCTTGTTCGGTTTTAGGAACACTGAAGCTTTCTTT
CASSLFGFRNTEAFF
>NA|TRBV2|TRBD1|TRBJ2-7
TGTGCCAGCAGAGCTGGGACAGGGAGGCAGTACTTC
CASRAGTGRQYF
>once|TRBV6-4|NA|TRBJ2-3
TGTGCCAGCAGTGAGACTCCCACAGATACGCAGTATTTT
CASSETPTDTQYF
>NA|TRBV2|TRBD1|TRBJ2-5
TGTGCCAGCAGTACGGACAGGCAAGAGACCCAGTACTTC
CASSTDRQETQYF
>NA|TRBV19|TRBD2|TRBJ2-1
TGTGCCAGTAGTCCACCGGGACTAGTTTGGGAGCAGTTCTTC
CASSPPGLVWEQFF